The entry that follows covers one T cell receptor beta chain sequence. Its target is not known. This cohort consisted of healthy bone marrow donors. The data are from a study of cytomegalovirus exposure and HLA in healthy donors. PCR was performed using 60 Vbeta and 13 Jbeta primers. Here immunoSEQ multiplex PCR was the method, and the copy in TCRdb shows in-frame clones only, minus some. The sample consists of about 160,000 clones, approximately 84% of them appearing once. General observations from the study: A later analysis found most CMV-associated TCR beta chains apparently HLA-restricted.

Sequenced input: PBMCs. The sequence derives from a man in his fifties or sixties in good health and CMV-seropositive.

The CDR3 nucleotides read TGTGCCAGCAGCTCTGAGGGGATAGCGGGAGTGGTTGAGCAGTTCTTC. Translated: CASSSEGIAGVVEQFF. V gene TRBV7-6 combines with J gene TRBJ2-1; 9 positions match TRBD2. Germline V lookup: CDR1 SGHVS, CDR2 FNYEAQ. This CDR3 has 16 amino acids. V trimming: 4 bases; J trimming: 9 bases; junction bases outside the gene matches: 13.